Described below is a single T cell receptor (beta chain) sequence and its context. Time point described: after trial treatment. Specified treatment: LDRT plus nivolumab, ipilimumab, low-dose cyclophosphamide and aspirin (RACIN trial). It was nivolumab, ipilimumab, aspirin, low-dose cyclophosphamide and low-dose radiotherapy that donors received. PCR amplification of the TCRs was performed with Phusion for approximately 20 PCR cycles, and it relied on a constant-region primer together with a V-primer adapter. MiXCR was run by TCRdb on the reads, yielding one entry per CDR3 protein. The data contain 50,000 or so distinct CDR3 sequences, around 35% of them seen just once; the ten biggest clones take up 7.5% to 9.5%. Germline CDR1 SGHRS, CDR2 YFSETQ. V shed 3 bases and J 7 bases; nucleotides not matched to a gene: 11. This CDR3 comprises 15 residues. The sample originates from a study of low-dose radiotherapy and immunotherapy resistance in tumors.

The chain is built from TRBV5-1 and TRBJ2-7; 9 bases align to TRBD1. Material: PBMCs, obtained after low-dose radiotherapy plus immunotherapy. The clonotype comes from a male donor with rectosigmoid adenocarcinoma. The CDR3 sequence: CASSSRSGTGKEQYF. CDR3 sequence (DNA): TGCGCCAGCAGCTCGCGATCCGGGACAGGGAAAGAGCAGTACTTC.